The rows below give T cell receptor beta chains drawn from one sample of a study of T cell changes during pregnancy in multiple sclerosis. Assay used: immunoSEQ multiplex PCR; TCRdb lists only in-frame clones, some missing. There are nearly 25,000 clones in the sample; more than 70% occur only once, and around 0.74% lies in the top ten. The sample in question was CD4+ T cells from peripheral blood mononuclear cells, obtained in the first trimester of pregnancy. These receptors were taken from a female donor in good health, enrolled as a control in a pregnancy study. CDR3s leave out the opening cysteine and the closing phenylalanine or tryptophan. The order of the fields is V gene, CDR3 protein.

>TRBV15
ATSRGDRSNEKLF
>TRBV5-1
ASSGQGSYNEQF
>TRBV25-1
ASSELGTTAGVYGYT
>TRBV6-4
APVVGQGSSYEQY
>TRBV4-1
ASSQVIGLAATDTQY
>TRBV28
ASRGRALPLNEQF
>TRBV7-6
ASSLGAAAGELF
>TRBV7-2
ASSSPGYEQY
>TRBV7-2
ASSPTTSGKTIADTQY
>TRBV29-1
SVVGQGITAEAF
>TRBV30
AWRRDRPYGYT
>TRBV2
ASSEFQTPTGKQF
>TRBV5-1
ASSLGRGLSGELF
>TRBV9
ASSSNYEQY
>TRBV6-4
ASSSGGATEQF
>TRBV19
ATSRAGAYEQY